The 8 T cell receptor beta chains below were found in one sample sequenced in a study of blood T cell repertoires in COVID-19. Measured with immunoSEQ multiplex PCR; TCRdb has only the in-frame clones, and not every one. The sample includes around 140,000 clones, 70% to 90% of them seen just once. The sequenced sample consisted of PBMCs or T cells enriched from blood (not recorded which). The receptors derive from a man aged 50 to 59 who had recovered from COVID-19.

The chain employs TRBV7-9 and TRBJ1-6, with TRBD1 as a possible D gene (5 bases). CDR1 is SEHNR, CDR2 FQNEAQ, per germline (reference sequence). Trimming pared 4 bases from V and 5 bases from J, leaving 9 bases between. The CDR3 spans 14 residues. In DNA, the CDR3 is TGTGCCAGCAGCTCGCCGGGGGATAATTCACCCCTCCACTTT. Its translation is CASSSPGDNSPLHF.

A single count supports this clone. The rearrangement joins TRBV4-1 to TRBJ1-2, with D perhaps matching TRBD1 (6 bases). Trimming removed 1 base from V and 3 bases from J, with 12 bases in between. Germline V gene sequence: CDR1 MGHRA, CDR2 YSYEKL. The CDR3 has 15 residues. CDR3 in DNA: TGCGCCAGCAGCCAAGTAAGCAGGGGAGACTATGGCTACACCTTC. Translating it yields CASSQVSRGDYGYTF.

A few counts support this clone. The chain is built from TRBV3-1 (or the pseudogene TRBV3-2) and TRBJ1-4, with TRBD1 matching over 9 bases. Germline V lookup: CDR1 LGHDT, CDR2 YNNKEL (reference sequence). Trimming cost V 6 bases and J 3 bases; bases outside gene matches: 2. This CDR3 spans 14 amino acids. The CDR3 coding sequence is TGTGCCAGCAGACGGACAGGGGCTAATGAAAAACTGTTTTTT. Its protein is CASRRTGANEKLFF.

The genes are TRBV7-2 and TRBJ1-2, with 8 bases identical to TRBD1. Per the germline V gene, CDR1 is SGHTA and CDR2 is FQGNSA. CDR3 length: 15 residues. V dropped 2 bases and J dropped 4; count of bases not matched to a gene: 6. DNA for the CDR3: TGTGCCAGCAGCTTAACATATGACAGGGGCTATGGCTACACCTTC. Its protein is CASSLTYDRGYGYTF. Complete variable domain (other parts from reference TRBV7-2 and TRBJ1-2): GAGVSQSPSNKVTEKGKDVELRCDPISGHTALYWYRQSLGQGLEFLIYFQGNSAPDKSGLPSDRFSAERTGGSVSTLTIQRTQQEDSAVYLCASSLTYDRGYGYTFGSGTRLTVV.

The CDR3 DNA reads TGTGCCAGCAGTCGGGGGAATTCACCCCTCCACTTT. It specifies CASSRGNSPLHF. The rearrangement links TRBV28 to TRBJ1-6, with TRBD1 as a possible D gene (5 bases). This CDR3 region has 12 residues. V lost 5 bases to trimming and J lost 7 bases, with 6 bases between them. Germline CDR1 reads MDHEN; CDR2 reads SYDVKM.

The chain employs TRBV3-1 (or the pseudogene TRBV3-2) and TRBJ2-2; 11 bases align to TRBD2. V lost 2 bases to trimming and J lost 5 bases; unmatched junction nucleotides: 7. Germline lookup yields CDR1 LGHDT and CDR2 YNNKEL (reference sequence). The CDR3 totals 17 residues. CDR3 amino acids: CASSQPPTSGKTGELFF. CDR3 sequence (DNA): TGTGCCAGCAGCCAACCTCCGACTAGCGGGAAGACCGGGGAGCTGTTTTTT.

This chain connects TRBV7-2 to TRBJ1-2; 7 bases fit TRBD1. Germline V lookup: CDR1 SGHTA, CDR2 FQGNSA. The CDR3 is 12 residues long. The V gene end was trimmed by 1 base and the J gene end by 9 bases; junction bases not matched to a gene: 2. Here the CDR3 DNA reads TGTGCCAGCAGCTTAGGGGACAGCCGCTACACCTTC. The encoded protein is CASSLGDSRYTF.

V gene TRBV4-1 combines with J gene TRBJ1-2; D might be TRBD1 (6 bases). The V end lost 2 bases, the J end lost 2 bases, and 12 bases lay between the germline ends. CDR1 is MGHRA, CDR2 YSYEKL, per germline. The CDR3 has 15 residues. CDR3 nucleotides: TGCGCCAGCAGCCAAACACAGGGATACAACTATGGCTACACCTTC. Its translation is CASSQTQGYNYGYTF.